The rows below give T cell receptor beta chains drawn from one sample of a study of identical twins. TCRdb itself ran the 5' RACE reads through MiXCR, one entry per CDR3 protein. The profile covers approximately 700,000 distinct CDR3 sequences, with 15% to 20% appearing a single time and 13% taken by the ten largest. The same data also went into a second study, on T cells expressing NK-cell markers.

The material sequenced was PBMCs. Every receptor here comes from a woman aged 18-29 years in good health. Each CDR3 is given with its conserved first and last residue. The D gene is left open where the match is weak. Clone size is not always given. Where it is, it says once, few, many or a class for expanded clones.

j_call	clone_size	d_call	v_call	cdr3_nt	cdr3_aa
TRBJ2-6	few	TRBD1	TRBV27	TGTGCCAGCAGTTCGATCTACCTTTTAGGACAGGCCTTCGGCTCTGGGGCCAACGTCCTGACTTTC	CASSSIYLLGQAFGSGANVLTF
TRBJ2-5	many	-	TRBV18	TGTGCCAGCTCAGTCGGCACAGGGCAAGAGACCCAGTACTTC	CASSVGTGQETQYF
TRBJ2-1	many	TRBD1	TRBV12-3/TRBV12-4	TGTGCCAGCAGTTTCCGGACAGGGGACAATGAGCAGTTCTTC	CASSFRTGDNEQFF
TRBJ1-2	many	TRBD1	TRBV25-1	TGTGCCAGCAGTGTTACAGGGGGCGCGAGGGGCTACACCTTC	CASSVTGGARGYTF
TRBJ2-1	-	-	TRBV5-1	TGCGCCAGCAGCTTGGACCCTAGCGAGACCTACAATGAGCAGTTCTTC	CASSLDPSETYNEQFF
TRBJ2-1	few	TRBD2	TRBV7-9	TGTGCCAGCAGCTTAGTGGGGACTAGCGGGACCTACAATGAGCAGTTCTTC	CASSLVGTSGTYNEQFF
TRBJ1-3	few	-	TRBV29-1	TGCAGCGTTGAAGTACGCAAGGGAAACACCATATATTTT	CSVEVRKGNTIYF
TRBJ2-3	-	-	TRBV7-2	TGTGCCAGCAGCAGCTTAACGAGCCTAGTGCTTGCAGATACGCAGTATTTT	CASSSLTSLVLADTQYF
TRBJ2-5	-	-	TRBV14	TGTGCCAGCAGCCATCGGAATCAAGAGACCCAGTACTTC	CASSHRNQETQYF
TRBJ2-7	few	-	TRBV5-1	TGCGCCAGCAAACCCCGCGGGCTTAGCTCCTACGAGCAGTACTTC	CASKPRGLSSYEQYF
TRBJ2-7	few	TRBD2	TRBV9	TGTGCCAGCAGCGTAGCGATAGCGGGAGACGGGGACTACGAGCAGTACTTC	CASSVAIAGDGDYEQYF
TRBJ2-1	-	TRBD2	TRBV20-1	TGCAGTGGGCGCCCGGGACTAGCGGGAAGGGTGCCGTTCTTC	CSGRPGLAGRVPFF
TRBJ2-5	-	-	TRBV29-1	TGCAGCGTTGAAGCGGGGAAAGGGGAGACCCAGTACTTC	CSVEAGKGETQYF